The 16 T cell receptor beta chains below all came from one sample that was sequenced in a study of shared clonotypes between healthy human individuals. Clones were sequenced by immunoSEQ multiplex PCR, and TCRdb holds only the in-frame ones, with some missing. Of a few million clones listed, 90% to 97% are singletons. Sequencing used naive CD4+ T cells sorted from blood. Subset defined: CD45RA+ positively selected. The receptor set was obtained from a man aged 18 to 30 in good health.

This chain joins TRBV5-4 and TRBJ1-2, with 8 nucleotides matching TRBD1. From germline, CDR1 is SGHNT and CDR2 YYREEE (reference sequence). This CDR3 has 14 amino acids. V gave up 3 bases and J gave up 3 bases; unmatched junction bases: 4. CDR3 sequence: CASSSQQGDYGYTF. Here the CDR3 DNA reads TGTGCCAGCAGCTCCCAACAGGGGGACTATGGCTACACCTTC.

The chain is built from TRBV11-1 and TRBJ2-7; 8 bases align to TRBD1. CDR1 and CDR2 (germline): SGHAT, FQDESV (reference sequence). Losses at the gene ends were 5 bases for V and 1 base for J; bases not matched to a gene: 7. This CDR3 is 15 amino acids long. The CDR3 nucleotides read TGTGCCAGCAGCCTCCGGGACAGGCTGTCCTACGAGCAGTACTTC. Translated, it gives CASSLRDRLSYEQYF.

This sequence joins TRBV4-1 and TRBJ1-1; possibly TRBD1 for D (5 bases). Trimming stripped 1 base from V and 0 bases from J, with 9 bases between. Germline V gene sequence: CDR1 MGHRA, CDR2 YSYEKL. The CDR3 is made up of 15 amino acids. CDR3 DNA sequence: TGCGCCAGCAGCCAAGTGACAGCGATGAACACTGAAGCTTTCTTT. Residues: CASSQVTAMNTEAFF.

This clone was seen a single time. In the same sample, other DNA sequences code for this CDR3. The rearrangement joins TRBV10-3 to TRBJ1-6; no clear D gene. The germline V gene encodes CDR1 ENHRY and CDR2 SYGVKD. The V gene lost 3 bases and the J gene lost 0 bases, with 6 bases spanning the gap. This CDR3 region has 15 residues. The CDR3 protein is CAISEESSYNSPLHF. Here the CDR3 DNA reads TGTGCCATCAGTGAAGAGAGCTCCTATAATTCACCCCTCCACTTT.

This clone was seen a handful of times. One junction end disagrees with the germline gene, perhaps due to a read error. J is TRBJ1-6 and V is TRBV28, with a tentative D call TRBD1 (6 bases). Germline V gene lookup returns CDR1 MDHEN and CDR2 SYDVKM. CDR3 length: 13 residues. CDR3 DNA: TGTGCCAGCAGATTATCAGGGGTTTCACCCCTCCACTTT. It encodes CASRLSGVSPLHF. The whole variable domain, remainder taken from reference TRBV28 and TRBJ1-6, is DVKVTQSSRYLVKRTGEKVFLECVQDMDHENMFWYRQDPGLGLRLIYFSYDVKMKEKGDIPEGYSVSREKKERFSLILESASTNQTSMYLCASRLSGVSPLHFGNGTRLTVT.

The CDR3 sequence: CASSLNPGQGSSEAFF. Written as DNA, the CDR3 is TGCGCCAGCAGCTTGAACCCGGGACAGGGTAGCTCTGAAGCTTTCTTT. This rearrangement joins TRBV5-1 to TRBJ1-1; the match to TRBD1 covers 9 bases. V was pared by 1 base and J by 6 bases, with 10 bases of the junction left unmatched. Germline loops: CDR1 SGHRS, CDR2 YFSETQ. This CDR3 has 16 residues.

Only a few counts were recorded for this clone. The rearrangement joins TRBV5-1 to TRBJ2-2, with 10 bases lining up with TRBD1. The V segment lost 3 bases and the J segment 7 bases; nucleotides outside the gene matches: 3. Germline lookup yields CDR1 SGHRS and CDR2 YFSETQ. This CDR3 comprises 14 residues. CDR3 DNA sequence: TGCGCCAGCAGCTCGGGACAGGGGAACGGGGAGCTGTTTTTT. It translates to CASSSGQGNGELFF.

The J gene is TRBJ2-1, the V gene TRBV10-3; D remains unclear. V gave up 11 bases and J gave up 7 bases, with 12 bases separating them. CDR3 size: 11 residues. Germline-derived CDR1 and CDR2 are ENHRY and SYGVKD. Here the CDR3 DNA reads TGTGCCGTTACCGACGGGAATGAGCAGTTCTTC. Translation: CAVTDGNEQFF.

This clone was observed once. V and J are TRBV28 and TRBJ1-2; D not resolved. In germline, CDR1 is MDHEN, CDR2 SYDVKM. The ends were cut back, 7 bases at V and 5 bases at J, with 11 bases in the middle. The CDR3 loop spans 12 amino acids. DNA of the CDR3: TGTGCCAGCACCCCCGTAGGGTATGGCTACACCTTC. This translates into CASTPVGYGYTF.

The chain uses TRBV4-3 and TRBJ2-7; 11 nucleotides match TRBD2. Germline values: CDR1 LGHNA, CDR2 YSLEER. The V and J ends lost 2 bases and 4 bases, in that order; junction bases with no gene match: 7. This CDR3 is built from 16 residues. CDR3 protein: CASSQRLAGNTYEQYF. The CDR3 DNA is TGCGCCAGCAGCCAACGACTAGCGGGAAATACATACGAGCAGTACTTC.

Only a few counts were recorded for this clone. The rearrangement uses TRBV6-7 and TRBJ1-2, with 9 positions matching TRBD1. TRBV6-7 is an ORF for which the function is uncertain. Trimming cost V 2 bases and J 8 bases; bases outside gene matches: 9. This CDR3 comprises 15 residues. For the CDR3, the DNA is TGTGCCAGCAGTTACCCTCACAGGGGGCGCTGGGGCTACACCTTC. It encodes CASSYPHRGRWGYTF.

The chain combines TRBV5-1 with TRBJ2-3; no clear D gene. The CDR3 has 12 amino acids. Germline CDR1 reads SGHRS; CDR2 reads YFSETQ. Trimming removed 0 bases at V and 9 bases at J, with 8 bases between. In DNA, the CDR3 is TGCGCCAGCAGCTTGGCGGGCGCCACGCAGTATTTT. It is translated as CASSLAGATQYF. Drawing the rest from reference TRBV5-1 and TRBJ2-3, the complete variable domain is KAGVTQTPRYLIKTRGQQVTLSCSPISGHRSVSWYQQTPGQGLQFLFEYFSETQRNKGNFPGRFSGRQFSNSRSEMNVSTLELGDSALYLCASSLAGATQYFGPGTRLTVL.

The chain combines TRBV18 with TRBJ2-2; TRBD2 might be the D (6 bases). Trimming removed 1 base from V and 1 base from J, with 10 bases in between. Germline V CDR1 and CDR2: KGHSH, LQKENI. CDR3 size: 16 residues. CDR3 region: CASSPRGGMNTGELFF. The CDR3 DNA sequence: TGTGCCAGCTCACCACGTGGGGGGATGAACACCGGGGAGCTGTTTTTT.

The rearrangement uses TRBV30 and TRBJ1-4; no firm D call. There are 12 residues in the CDR3. Germline V gives CDR1 GTSNPN, CDR2 SVGIG (reference sequence). Trimming pared 3 bases from V and 8 bases from J, leaving 10 bases between. DNA for the CDR3: TGTGCCTGGAGATCTGGGCGGGAAAAACTGTTTTTT. Amino acids: CAWRSGREKLFF.

This clone was seen once. Other DNA sequences in this sample translate to the same CDR3. The rearrangement links TRBV5-1 to TRBJ2-2; the D gene is possibly TRBD1 (5 bases). This CDR3 comprises 14 residues. V was clipped by 0 bases and J by 8 bases, with 11 bases between them. Per germline, CDR1 SGHRS and CDR2 YFSETQ. The CDR3 loop is CASSLVTGTGELFF. As DNA, the CDR3 is TGCGCCAGCAGCTTGGTTACAGGCACAGGGGAGCTGTTTTTT.

The rearrangement uses TRBV7-8 and TRBJ2-2; perhaps TRBD2 as D (6 bases). The CDR3 is 17 residues long. CDR1 SGHVS and CDR2 FQNEAQ come from the germline V gene. The germline V and J ends were trimmed by 5 bases and 5 bases, with 21 bases remaining between them. The CDR3 here is CASSTSFGTSSTGELFF. The CDR3 DNA sequence: TGTGCCAGCAGCACATCATTCGGGACTTCGAGTACCGGGGAGCTGTTTTTT.